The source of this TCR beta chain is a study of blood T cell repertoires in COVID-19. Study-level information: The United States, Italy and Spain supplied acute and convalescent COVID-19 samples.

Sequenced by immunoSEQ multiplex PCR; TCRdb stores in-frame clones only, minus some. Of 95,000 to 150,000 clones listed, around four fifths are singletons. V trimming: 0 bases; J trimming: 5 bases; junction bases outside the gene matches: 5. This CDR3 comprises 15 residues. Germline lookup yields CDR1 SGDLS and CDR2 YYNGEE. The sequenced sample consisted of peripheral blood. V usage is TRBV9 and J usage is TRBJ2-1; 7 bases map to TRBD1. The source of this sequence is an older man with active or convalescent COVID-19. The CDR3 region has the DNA TGTGCCAGCAGCGTAGCTGAGACAGGGCACAATGAGCAGTTCTTC. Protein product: CASSVAETGHNEQFF.